This TCR beta chain emerged from a study of blood T cells in healthy people across ages. Study results and limitations: Roughly linear age-related decline in beta diversity appeared, significant by age about 40. Higher diversity and more naive CD4+ cells were features of long-lived donors, compared to aged donors.

A second 7 to 11 cycle PCR used barcoded and J-beta primers. One entry per CDR3 protein, called by TCRdb with MiXCR from the 5' RACE reads. The sample lists 1.8 million or so distinct CDR3 sequences, about 39% occurring once. V lost 0 bases to trimming and J lost 6 bases; unmatched junction nucleotides: 2. The CDR3 has 13 residues. Looked up from germline, CDR1 is SGHRS and CDR2 is YFSETQ. Total RNA amounts of at least 5.5 micrograms were extracted per sample. This clonotype was seen only a few times. Its antigen is currently unknown. Material: blood. The chain carries TRBV5-1 and TRBJ1-1; TRBD1 agrees at 7 bases. This receptor was obtained from a human donor in good health. The CDR3 sequence: CASSLEGTAEAFF. The CDR3 DNA sequence: TGCGCCAGCAGCTTGGAAGGGACAGCTGAAGCTTTCTTT.